Following are 25 T cell receptor beta chains from one sample sequenced in a study of cytomegalovirus exposure and HLA in healthy donors. With 60 Vbeta and 13 Jbeta primers, the PCR was carried out. Clones were read by immunoSEQ multiplex PCR, and TCRdb kept only the in-frame ones, dropping some. In all, the sample yields 40,000 to 50,000 clones. What was sequenced was PBMCs. The receptors were sampled from a woman between 40 and 55 years old in good health and CMV-seronegative.

J is TRBJ1-2 and V is TRBV6-5, with D possibly matching TRBD1 (5 bases). V lost 6 bases and J 0 bases, leaving 5 bases between the germline ends. The CDR3 spans 12 residues. Germline V CDR1 and CDR2: MNHEY, SVGAGI. The CDR3 protein is CASSRANYGYTF. The CDR3, as DNA: TGTGCCAGCAGCAGGGCTAACTATGGCTACACCTTC.

This rearrangement joins TRBV5-1 to TRBJ1-1, with D maybe TRBD1 (6 bases). The germline V gene encodes CDR1 SGHRS and CDR2 YFSETQ. The CDR3 is made up of 13 amino acids. The germline V and J ends were trimmed by 3 bases and 7 bases, with 13 bases remaining between them. The CDR3, as DNA: TGCGCCAGCAGCTACGGAGTAGGGGGTGAAGCTTTCTTT. Translation gives CASSYGVGGEAFF.

The chain links TRBV7-6 to TRBJ1-4; 8 positions match TRBD1. The germline V gene has CDR1 SGHVS and CDR2 FNYEAQ. Germline trimming cut 5 bases from V and 7 bases from J; bases unmatched to any gene: 9. This CDR3 is 15 amino acids long. CDR3 in amino acids: CASSPMTGAGEKLFF. DNA of the CDR3: TGTGCCAGCAGCCCCATGACAGGGGCCGGTGAAAAACTGTTTTTT.

The V and J genes are TRBV5-1 and TRBJ2-7; TRBD2 agrees at 10 bases. Germline V lookup: CDR1 SGHRS, CDR2 YFSETQ. After removal of 1 base from V and 4 bases from J, the junction contained 8 bases not matched to a gene. This CDR3 region has 16 residues. CDR3 in DNA: TGCGCCAGCAGCTTGCGGGCTAGCGGGGGTCGATACGAGCAGTACTTC. Translating it yields CASSLRASGGRYEQYF.

The gene calls are TRBV11-1 and TRBJ1-1; 9 bases map to TRBD1. There are 14 residues in the CDR3. J gave up 0 bases and V 11 bases, and 7 bases lay outside the gene matches. Germline CDR1 SGHAT, CDR2 FQDESV (reference sequence). The CDR3: CAVGTGSVNTEAFF. DNA of the CDR3: TGTGCCGTAGGGACAGGGTCTGTGAACACTGAAGCTTTCTTT.

The V and J genes are TRBV11-2 and TRBJ1-4; 7 bases map to TRBD1. Trimming cost V 2 bases and J 2 bases; bases outside gene matches: 5. Germline CDR1 reads SGHAT; CDR2 reads FQNNGV. The CDR3 runs to 16 residues. The CDR3 nucleotides read TGTGCCAGCAGCTTAACGTCCAGGGGGACTAATGAAAAACTGTTTTTT. Its translation: CASSLTSRGTNEKLFF.

This sequence joins TRBV6-1 and TRBJ1-5; D uncertain. There are 15 residues in the CDR3. Germline CDR1 is MNHNS and CDR2 is SASEGT. V was pared by 6 bases and J by 1 base, with 13 bases between. The CDR3 is CASSPERRSNQPQHF. CDR3 DNA: TGTGCCAGCAGCCCAGAAAGGAGGAGCAATCAGCCCCAGCATTTT.

The genes are TRBV5-1 and TRBJ2-1, with D possibly TRBD2 on 6 matching bases. CDR1 is SGHRS, CDR2 YFSETQ, per germline. V was pared by 5 bases and J by 5 bases, with 11 bases between. The CDR3 loop spans 13 amino acids. CDR3 in DNA: TGCGCCAGCAGGGGAGGTCCAAACAATGAGCAGTTCTTC. Protein: CASRGGPNNEQFF.

The chain joins TRBV29-1 to TRBJ2-3; D unclear. The CDR3 runs to 12 residues. The V end lost 1 base, the J end lost 2 bases, and 4 bases lay between the germline ends. Germline CDR1 is SQVTM and CDR2 is ANQGSEA. The CDR3 nucleotides are TGCAGCGTTGAAGCAGTCACAGATACGCAGTATTTT. This encodes CSVEAVTDTQYF.

Comment on this clone: Other nucleotide sequences from this sample produce the same CDR3. The V gene is TRBV2, the J gene TRBJ2-2; D is perhaps TRBD1 (5 bases). The CDR3 sequence is 14 residues long. Per the germline V gene, CDR1 is SNHLY and CDR2 is FYNNEI. V lost 7 bases and J 3 bases, leaving 12 bases between the germline ends. The CDR3 DNA is TGTGCCAGCACAGGGCGCAGAGACACCGGGGAGCTGTTTTTT. The encoded protein is CASTGRRDTGELFF.

The V and J genes are TRBV15 and TRBJ1-5; D gene unclear. Germline V gene lookup returns CDR1 LNHNV and CDR2 YYDKDF (reference sequence). The CDR3 is 15 residues long. Trimming stripped 0 bases from V and 0 bases from J, with 6 bases between. The CDR3 protein is CATSRDQYSNQPQHF. The CDR3 DNA reads TGTGCCACCAGCAGAGATCAGTATAGCAATCAGCCCCAGCATTTT.

The chain couples TRBV20-1 to TRBJ2-5; D is unresolved. Deletions cut 5 bases from V and 4 bases from J, with 8 bases between. This CDR3 is built from 11 residues. Germline CDR1 and CDR2: DFQATT and SNEGSKA (reference sequence). CDR3 residues: CSAGSAETQYF. The CDR3 DNA reads TGCAGTGCTGGCAGTGCAGAGACCCAGTACTTC.

This chain joins TRBV7-9 and TRBJ2-2; 8 bases are shared with TRBD1. J lost 0 bases, V lost 5 bases, and 8 bases had no gene match. This CDR3 contains 17 residues. Germline CDR1 and CDR2: SEHNR and FQNEAQ (reference sequence). CDR3 sequence (DNA): TGTGCCAGCAGCGGGGACAGGTCGGCAGCGAACACCGGGGAGCTGTTTTTT. This encodes CASSGDRSAANTGELFF.

The CDR3 reads CASKEDRYQPQHF. Here the CDR3 DNA reads TGTGCCAGCAAAGAGGACAGGTATCAGCCCCAGCATTTT. V usage is TRBV6-5 and J usage is TRBJ1-5; 7 nucleotides agree with TRBD1. The V gene's germline CDR1 is MNHEY and CDR2 SVGAGI. The V and J ends lost 7 bases and 5 bases, in that order; junction bases with no gene match: 5. The CDR3 extends over 13 amino acids.

Note on this clone: Other DNA sequences in this specimen translate into the identical CDR3. The chain is built from TRBV2 and TRBJ2-5; TRBD1 aligns across 7 bases. Trimming removed 5 bases from V and 5 bases from J; junction bases left unmatched: 11. The CDR3 is 15 amino acids. The germline gives CDR1 SNHLY, CDR2 FYNNEI. The CDR3 reads CASSIGGSIWETQYF. The CDR3 coding sequence is TGTGCCAGCAGTATAGGGGGCAGTATCTGGGAGACCCAGTACTTC.

About this clone itself: This sample also contains other DNA sequences that code for the same CDR3. The gene calls are TRBV28 and TRBJ2-1, with D possibly matching TRBD2 (5 bases). V was shortened by 5 bases and J by 10 bases, with 24 bases between the two germline ends. Germline V lookup: CDR1 MDHEN, CDR2 SYDVKM. The CDR3 has 16 amino acids. CDR3 region: CASSLTGGIPSSEQFF. The CDR3 nucleotides read TGTGCCAGCAGTCTAACCGGAGGCATTCCCTCCTCGGAGCAGTTCTTC.

J is TRBJ1-2 and V is TRBV9; no definite D call. This CDR3 comprises 18 residues. Germline V gives CDR1 SGDLS, CDR2 YYNGEE. The germline V and J ends were trimmed by 2 bases and 5 bases, with 25 bases remaining between them. The CDR3 coding sequence is TGTGCCAGCAGCGTCTCTCAGCAGGTTCGAGCCAGTGGGTATGGCTACACCTTC. It codes for CASSVSQQVRASGYGYTF.

The V call is TRBV5-1, the J call TRBJ2-7, with D possibly TRBD2 on 6 matching bases. Germline values: CDR1 SGHRS, CDR2 YFSETQ. The CDR3 covers 17 residues. The V end was cut by 3 bases, the J end by 1 base, with 20 bases between. CDR3 residues: CASSSESSGWLSYEQYF. The CDR3 DNA is TGCGCCAGCAGCTCTGAATCAAGCGGGTGGTTGTCCTACGAGCAGTACTTC.

The gene calls are TRBV4-1 and TRBJ2-7; 9 bases line up with TRBD1. CDR1 is MGHRA, CDR2 YSYEKL, per germline. Germline trimming cut 1 base from V and 1 base from J; bases unmatched to any gene: 2. This CDR3 has 15 residues. CDR3 loop: CASSQGTGESYEQYF. CDR3 DNA: TGCGCCAGCAGCCAAGGGACAGGGGAATCCTACGAGCAGTACTTC.

The chain has TRBV18 and TRBJ2-7; D is possibly TRBD2 (6 bases). V was shortened by 11 bases and J by 6 bases, with 17 bases between the two germline ends. The CDR3 has 12 residues. Germline lookup yields CDR1 KGHSH and CDR2 LQKENI. The CDR3 sequence is CASRREDAEQYF. In DNA form, the CDR3 reads TGTGCCTCCCGGAGGGAGGACGCCGAGCAGTACTTC.

The chain has TRBV13 and TRBJ2-1; TRBD1 agrees at 9 bases. Germline CDR1 PRHDT, CDR2 FYEKMQ (reference sequence). V was clipped by 1 base and J by 5 bases; unmatched bases: 15. The CDR3 is made up of 19 amino acids. Written as DNA, the CDR3 is TGTGCCAGCAGCTTAGAAACTTTGGGACAGGGAATACCCGACAATGAGCAGTTCTTC. As protein: CASSLETLGQGIPDNEQFF. Complete variable domain (other parts from reference TRBV13 and TRBJ2-1): AAGVIQSPRHLIKEKRETATLKCYPIPRHDTVYWYQQGPGQDPQFLISFYEKMQSDKGSIPDRFSAQQFSDYHSELNMSSLELGDSALYFCASSLETLGQGIPDNEQFFGPGTRLTVL.

Note on this clone: Additional DNA sequences in this sample encode the identical CDR3. This chain links TRBV27 with TRBJ1-2, with 8 bases fitting TRBD1. Per the germline V gene, CDR1 is MNHEY and CDR2 is SMNVEV (reference sequence). Trimming took 4 bases from V and 8 from J; bases not matched to a gene: 6. The CDR3 runs to 13 residues. For the CDR3, the DNA is TGTGCCAGCAGTTCCGGACAGGGTGACGGCTACACCTTC. Its translation is CASSSGQGDGYTF.

The chain is built from TRBV27 and TRBJ2-7; TRBD1 is a possible D gene (6 bases). This CDR3 has 13 residues. Per germline, CDR1 MNHEY and CDR2 SMNVEV (reference sequence). V dropped 3 bases and J dropped 5 bases, with 11 bases sitting between them. The CDR3 spells CASSFKGVHEQYF. CDR3 nucleotide sequence: TGTGCCAGCAGTTTTAAGGGGGTCCACGAGCAGTACTTC.

V usage is TRBV6-1 and J usage is TRBJ1-5, with D perhaps matching TRBD1 (6 bases). The CDR3 length is 15 residues. Trimming took 4 bases from V and 0 from J, leaving 10 bases between them. The germline V gene has CDR1 MNHNS and CDR2 SASEGT. CDR3 residues: CASSGQGNSNQPQHF. CDR3 in DNA: TGTGCCAGCAGTGGGCAGGGGAATAGCAATCAGCCCCAGCATTTT.

This chain connects TRBV19 to TRBJ1-2, with D perhaps matching TRBD1 (6 bases). Germline V gene lookup returns CDR1 LNHDA and CDR2 SQIVND (reference sequence). Deletions cut 5 bases from V and 3 bases from J, with 19 bases between. This CDR3 has 16 residues. CDR3 sequence (DNA): TGTGCCAGTAGTTCACCCCGGACAGACAACCACTATGGCTACACCTTC. Its protein is CASSSPRTDNHYGYTF. The whole variable domain, filled in from reference TRBV19 and TRBJ1-2, reads DGGITQSPKYLFRKEGQNVTLSCEQNLNHDAMYWYRQDPGQGLRLIYYSQIVNDFQKGDIAEGYSVSREKKESFPLTVTSAQKNPTAFYLCASSSPRTDNHYGYTFGSGTRLTVV.